This T cell receptor beta chain was documented in a study of blood T cell repertoires in COVID-19. In the study overall: Spain, Italy and the United States supplied samples that represented acute and convalescent COVID-19.

Authors' data handling: Counts of nucleated cells, estimated from reference gene primer amplification, were obtained. Produced via immunoSEQ multiplex PCR; TCRdb's table is partial and in-frame only. V, J and clone size are those of that table, while D and trimming were read from the DNA. The sample carries about 150,000 clones, 75% to 90% recorded once. This CDR3 has 17 residues. The germline CDR1 and CDR2 sequences are SGHTS and YDEGEE. V was pared by 3 bases and J by 5 bases, with 9 bases of the junction left unmatched. The sequence derives from a woman in her sixties or seventies with active or convalescent COVID-19. The sample consisted of peripheral blood. The chain recombines TRBV5-8 with TRBJ2-5, with 14 bases aligning to TRBD2. The CDR3 region is CASSSFGLAGGRETQYF. The CDR3 nucleotides are TGTGCCAGCAGCTCATTCGGACTAGCGGGGGGTCGGGAGACCCAGTACTTC.